The source of this TCR beta chain is a study of T cells in Graves' hyperthyroidism and ophthalmopathy. Whole-study findings and limits: The majority of expanded thyroid clonotypes above 0.001 also appeared in blood.

V was clipped by 5 bases and J by 0 bases, with 14 bases between them. The V gene's germline CDR1 is MNHEY and CDR2 SVGAGI. This CDR3 spans 17 amino acids. In this sample, this clonotype turned up many times. Its antigen is not known. What was amplified from RNA transcripts were TCR beta CDR3 regions. RT-PCR in the first round (using the HTBI primer set) targeted the TCR CDR3. TCRdb independently ran MiXCR on the multiplex PCR reads; one entry per CDR3 protein. The top ten clones hold about 28% of a sample with around 100,000 distinct CDR3 sequences, 47% of them seen once. The origin of this receptor is a man aged 35 to 55 with Graves' hyperthyroidism. The chain uses TRBV6-5 and TRBJ2-6; D perhaps matches TRBD1 (5 bases). The sequencing input was blood. The chain's CDR3 is CASSKLTVDSGANVLTF. The CDR3 nucleotides are TGTGCCAGCAGTAAGTTGACAGTCGACTCTGGGGCCAACGTCCTGACTTTC.